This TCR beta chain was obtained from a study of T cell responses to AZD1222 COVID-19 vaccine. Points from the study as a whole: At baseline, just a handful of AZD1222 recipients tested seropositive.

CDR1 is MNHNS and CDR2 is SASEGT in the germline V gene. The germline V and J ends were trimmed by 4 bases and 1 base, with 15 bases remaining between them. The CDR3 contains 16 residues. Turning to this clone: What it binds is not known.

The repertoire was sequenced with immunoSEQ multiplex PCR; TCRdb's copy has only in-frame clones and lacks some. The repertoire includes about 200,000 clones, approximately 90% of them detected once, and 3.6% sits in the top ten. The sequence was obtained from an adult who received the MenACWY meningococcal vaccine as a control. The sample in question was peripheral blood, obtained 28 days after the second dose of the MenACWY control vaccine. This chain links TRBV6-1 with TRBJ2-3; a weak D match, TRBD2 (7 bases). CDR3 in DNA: TGTGCCAGCAGTGGCAATAGGGGGGGCGGCACAGATACGCAGTATTTT. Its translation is CASSGNRGGGTDTQYF.